The 31 T cell receptor beta chains listed next were all sequenced from one sample in a study of blood T cell repertoires in COVID-19. The table came from immunoSEQ multiplex PCR; TCRdb's copy has only in-frame clones and leaves some out. The repertoire holds about 310,000 clones, with more than 75% as singletons. The material sequenced was peripheral blood. The receptors come from a man in his fifties with active or convalescent COVID-19.

The genes are TRBV28 and TRBJ1-1; TRBD1 matches at 7 bases. Trimming at V came to 3 bases and at J to 1 base, leaving 2 bases not matched to a gene. The CDR3 is 14 amino acids. Germline V CDR1 and CDR2: MDHEN, SYDVKM. CDR3 nucleotide sequence: TGTGCCAGCAGTTTTTCAGGGGGGAACACTGAAGCTTTCTTT. As protein: CASSFSGGNTEAFF.

The V gene is TRBV28, the J gene TRBJ2-7; possibly TRBD1 for D (6 bases). The CDR3 totals 15 residues. Germline V lookup: CDR1 MDHEN, CDR2 SYDVKM. V was shortened by 3 bases and J by 3 bases, with 15 bases between the two germline ends. CDR3 residues: CASSFRQGSDYEQYF. CDR3 nucleotide sequence: TGTGCCAGCAGTTTTAGGCAGGGGAGCGACTACGAGCAGTACTTC.

J is TRBJ1-1 and V is TRBV5-1; TRBD1 matches at 9 bases. This CDR3 has 15 amino acids. V was pared by 4 bases and J by 5 bases, with 9 bases of the junction left unmatched. CDR1 and CDR2 (germline): SGHRS, YFSETQ. Here the CDR3 reads CASSRSRDRETEAFF. The DNA for the CDR3 is TGCGCCAGCAGCCGGTCCCGGGACAGGGAAACTGAAGCTTTCTTT.

For this clone: The junction does not match germline at one end; this may be a read error. The chain joins TRBV7-7 to TRBJ2-3; 9 bases map to TRBD1. This CDR3 region has 15 residues. Germline CDR1 reads SSHAT; CDR2 reads FNYEAQ (reference sequence). CDR3 sequence (DNA): TGTGCTAGCAGCCCGACAGGGGGTGTCACAGATACGCAGTATTTT. Translated: CASSPTGGVTDTQYF.

The chain joins TRBV6-5 to TRBJ1-5; 7 bases map to TRBD1. Trimming at V came to 5 bases and at J to 4 bases, leaving 2 bases not matched to a gene. Germline V lookup: CDR1 MNHEY, CDR2 SVGAGI. CDR3 length: 13 residues. The CDR3 nucleotides are TGTGCCAGCAGTCGGACAGGAAATCAGCCCCAGCATTTT. Its protein product is CASSRTGNQPQHF.

This chain's CDR3 is CASTMGQSGQPQHF. CDR3 sequence (DNA): TGTGCCAGCACCATGGGACAGTCAGGTCAGCCCCAGCATTTT. The chain has TRBV28 and TRBJ1-5, with 7 bases fitting TRBD1. V dropped 7 bases and J dropped 6; count of bases not matched to a gene: 9. Germline V gene lookup returns CDR1 MDHEN and CDR2 SYDVKM. This CDR3 region has 14 residues.

The chain employs TRBV5-1 and TRBJ1-2, with D perhaps matching TRBD1 (5 bases). Trimming left V 7 bases short and J 3 bases short, with 19 bases between. The CDR3 runs to 15 residues. The V gene's germline CDR1 is SGHRS and CDR2 YFSETQ. CDR3 coding DNA: TGCGCCAGCTGGGGGGACCCTTTATCCTACTATGGCTACACCTTC. Residues: CASWGDPLSYYGYTF.

In its sample, this clone was seen a few times. V is TRBV10-3 and J is TRBJ1-2; the D is unclear. CDR1 is ENHRY, CDR2 SYGVKD, per germline. Trimming removed 4 bases at V and 0 bases at J, with 6 bases between. The CDR3 spans 13 residues. In DNA form, the CDR3 reads TGTGCCATCAGTGGGGCCTCTAACTATGGCTACACCTTC. It translates to CAISGASNYGYTF.

The chain employs TRBV4-1 and TRBJ2-7; TRBD1 matches 9 bases. Germline V gene data show CDR1 as MGHRA and CDR2 as YSYEKL. The CDR3 has 19 amino acids. J gave up 1 base and V 4 bases, and 17 bases lay outside the gene matches. CDR3 region: CASSRWDREAMGISYEQYF. As DNA, the CDR3 is TGCGCCAGCAGCCGATGGGACAGGGAAGCAATGGGGATTTCCTACGAGCAGTACTTC.

The chain uses TRBV5-5 and TRBJ1-5; no clear D gene. Looked up from germline, CDR1 is SGHKS and CDR2 is YYEKEE (reference sequence). Trimming removed 1 base from V and 0 bases from J, with 8 bases in between. This CDR3 has 15 amino acids. The CDR3 reads CASSLTVYSNQPQHF. The CDR3 bases are TGTGCCAGCAGCTTGACCGTCTATAGCAATCAGCCCCAGCATTTT.

The chain is built from TRBV6-5 and TRBJ2-4, with a possible D match to TRBD2 (6 bases). Per the germline V gene, CDR1 is MNHEY and CDR2 is SVGAGI. Deletions cut 2 bases from V and 8 bases from J, with 13 bases between. CDR3 length equals 14 residues. CDR3 in DNA: TGTGCCAGCAGTTACCGTAGAGGAGGGGACATTCAGTACTTC. This encodes CASSYRRGGDIQYF.

The V call is TRBV9, the J call TRBJ1-2; maybe TRBD1 (5 bases). V lost 3 bases and J 0 bases, leaving 12 bases between the germline ends. The CDR3 extends over 15 amino acids. Germline lookup yields CDR1 SGDLS and CDR2 YYNGEE. CDR3 sequence: CASSGMGLSNYGYTF. In nucleotides, the CDR3 is TGTGCCAGCAGCGGGATGGGGCTCTCTAACTATGGCTACACCTTC. Complete variable domain (other parts from reference TRBV9 and TRBJ1-2): DSGVTQTPKHLITATGQRVTLRCSPRSGDLSVYWYQQSLDQGLQFLIQYYNGEERAKGNILERFSAQQFPDLHSELNLSSLELGDSALYFCASSGMGLSNYGYTFGSGTRLTVV.

J is TRBJ1-6 and V is TRBV28; 7 nucleotides match TRBD1. The junction had 8 bases not matched to a gene; V was cut back by 4 bases and J by 8 bases. Germline values: CDR1 MDHEN, CDR2 SYDVKM. This CDR3 contains 15 residues. The CDR3 sequence: CASSSPTGDYSPLHF. The CDR3 coding sequence is TGTGCCAGCAGTTCCCCCACAGGGGATTATTCACCCCTCCACTTT.

In this sample, this clone turned up once. At the DNA level, this CDR3 is encoded by other sequences in the same sample as well. The chain employs TRBV5-1 and TRBJ1-1; 9 bases line up with TRBD1. Germline values: CDR1 SGHRS, CDR2 YFSETQ. Germline trimming cut 4 bases from V and 2 bases from J; bases unmatched to any gene: 6. The CDR3 consists of 15 residues. The CDR3 loop is CASSPRTGANTEAFF. The CDR3 coding sequence is TGCGCCAGCAGCCCCAGGACAGGGGCCAACACTGAAGCTTTCTTT. Using reference TRBV5-1 and TRBJ1-1 for the parts outside the CDR3, the full variable domain is KAGVTQTPRYLIKTRGQQVTLSCSPISGHRSVSWYQQTPGQGLQFLFEYFSETQRNKGNFPGRFSGRQFSNSRSEMNVSTLELGDSALYLCASSPRTGANTEAFFGQGTRLTVV.

V and J are TRBV4-1 and TRBJ2-3; 9 bases map to TRBD2. Germline loops: CDR1 MGHRA, CDR2 YSYEKL. The V segment lost 0 bases and the J segment 6 bases; nucleotides outside the gene matches: 10. The CDR3 spans 17 residues. The CDR3 is CASSQDTVAGAVDTQYF. CDR3 sequence (DNA): TGCGCCAGCAGCCAAGATACTGTAGCGGGGGCGGTTGATACGCAGTATTTT.

This rearrangement joins TRBV6-5 to TRBJ1-1; D unresolved. The CDR3 sequence is 12 residues long. V was pared by 7 bases and J by 7 bases, with 13 bases between. The germline gives CDR1 MNHEY, CDR2 SVGAGI. CDR3 residues: CASTLVEGEAFF. In DNA form, the CDR3 reads TGTGCCAGCACTCTAGTGGAGGGTGAAGCTTTCTTT.

The chain uses TRBV7-9 and TRBJ1-4; 7 nucleotides agree with TRBD1. Germline lookup yields CDR1 SEHNR and CDR2 FQNEAQ (reference sequence). V dropped 3 bases and J dropped 5; count of bases not matched to a gene: 6. The CDR3 loop spans 15 amino acids. The CDR3 reads CASSFSDRKNEKLFF. CDR3 in DNA: TGTGCCAGCAGCTTTTCGGACAGGAAAAATGAAAAACTGTTTTTT. Filled out from reference TRBV7-9 and TRBJ1-4, the complete variable domain reads DTGVSQNPRHKITKRGQNVTFRCDPISEHNRLYWYRQTLGQGPEFLTYFQNEAQLEKSRLLSDRFSAERPKGSFSTLEIQRTEQGDSAMYLCASSFSDRKNEKLFFGSGTQLSVL.

This chain joins TRBV10-2 and TRBJ1-1; 9 bases match TRBD1. This CDR3 is 13 amino acids long. The germline V gene encodes CDR1 WSHSY and CDR2 SAAADI. V lost 6 bases and J lost 5; bases outside the gene matches: 4. CDR3 nucleotides: TGCGCCAGCAGACAGGGGGCGAGGACTGAAGCTTTCTTT. Protein product: CASRQGARTEAFF.

As to this clone: Other DNA sequences in this specimen translate into the identical CDR3. V and J are TRBV12-3 or TRBV12-4 and TRBJ1-1; D remains unclear. The CDR3 is 13 amino acids. Trimming took 3 bases from V and 1 from J, leaving 6 bases between them. The CDR3 region has the DNA TGTGCCAGCAGTTTGAGGCAGAACACTGAAGCTTTCTTT. Protein product: CASSLRQNTEAFF.

The rearrangement joins TRBV5-4 to TRBJ1-3; 8 positions agree with TRBD1. There are 16 residues in the CDR3. Unmatched junction bases numbered 8, after V lost 4 bases and J lost 2 bases. Germline values: CDR1 SGHNT, CDR2 YYREEE (reference sequence). CDR3 in amino acids: CASSAGGRGTGNTIYF. The CDR3 nucleotides read TGTGCCAGCAGCGCAGGGGGCAGGGGGACTGGAAACACCATATATTTT.

This rearrangement joins TRBV6-5 to TRBJ2-7; 10 bases are shared with TRBD1. The germline CDR1 and CDR2 sequences are MNHEY and SVGAGI. The CDR3 consists of 14 residues. Losses at the gene ends were 7 bases for V and 2 bases for J; bases not matched to a gene: 5. CDR3 nucleotides: TGTGCCAGCACCGACAGGGGGCGAGCCTACGAGCAGTACTTC. Its protein is CASTDRGRAYEQYF.

The chain links TRBV15 to TRBJ2-2, with D possibly matching TRBD1 (6 bases). CDR3 size: 17 residues. Germline lookup yields CDR1 LNHNV and CDR2 YYDKDF (reference sequence). Between the trimmed V and J ends, which lost 1 base and 6 bases, there was a span of 18 bases. The CDR3 loop is CATSRGLGQSRSGELFF. The CDR3 bases are TGTGCCACCAGCAGAGGCCTTGGACAGTCACGATCCGGGGAGCTGTTTTTT. The full variable domain, with the rest looked up from reference TRBV15 and TRBJ2-2, is DAMVIQNPRYQVTQFGKPVTLSCSQTLNHNVMYWYQQKSSQAPKLLFHYYDKDFNNEADTPDNFQSRRPNTSFCFLDIRSPGLGDTAMYLCATSRGLGQSRSGELFFGEGSRLTVL.

This clone was seen only once. CDR3 DNA sequence: TGTGCCATCAGTCTAACTAAGGAGAACACTGAAGCTTTCTTT. The encoded protein is CAISLTKENTEAFF. The chain has TRBV10-3 and TRBJ1-1; the D is unclear. Trimming pared 5 bases from V and 1 base from J, leaving 11 bases between. The CDR3 extends over 14 amino acids. The germline V gene encodes CDR1 ENHRY and CDR2 SYGVKD.

Worth noting for this clone: Other DNA sequences from this sample encode an identical CDR3 as well. The rearrangement joins TRBV2 to TRBJ2-3; 11 positions agree with TRBD2. Germline V CDR1 and CDR2: SNHLY, FYNNEI. V lost 6 bases and J lost 1; bases outside the gene matches: 3. The CDR3 sequence is 15 residues long. In nucleotides, the CDR3 is TGTGCCAGCAGGGAGGGACTAGCGGGCACAGATACGCAGTATTTT. Translating it yields CASREGLAGTDTQYF. The full variable domain, with the rest looked up from reference TRBV2 and TRBJ2-3, is EPEVTQTPSHQVTQMGQEVILRCVPISNHLYFYWYRQILGQKVEFLVSFYNNEISEKSEIFDDQFSVERPDGSNFTLKIRSTKLEDSAMYFCASREGLAGTDTQYFGPGTRLTVL.

The chain joins TRBV7-2 to TRBJ1-2, with D perhaps matching TRBD1 (5 bases). V shed 6 bases and J shed 4 bases, with 15 bases lying between them. Germline V gene lookup returns CDR1 SGHTA and CDR2 FQGNSA. The CDR3 has 14 amino acids. The DNA of the CDR3 is TGTGCCAGCAGACCCCCAGCAGGGTCCTATGGCTACACCTTC. Encoded protein: CASRPPAGSYGYTF.

The chain carries TRBV24-1 and TRBJ2-1, with 15 bases fitting TRBD2. Per the germline V gene, CDR1 is KGHDR and CDR2 is SFDVKD. The CDR3 extends over 15 amino acids. The V segment lost 5 bases and the J segment 9 bases; nucleotides outside the gene matches: 4. In DNA, the CDR3 is TGTGCCACCAGTGGAGGGACTAGCGGGAGGTCTGAGCAGTTCTTC. It yields the protein CATSGGTSGRSEQFF.

Of note for this clone: The sample has other DNA sequences that encode this CDR3 too. The chain employs TRBV3-1 (or the pseudogene TRBV3-2) and TRBJ1-2, with 9 bases matching TRBD1. Germline V gene sequence: CDR1 LGHDT, CDR2 YNNKEL (reference sequence). The CDR3 runs 14 residues. V lost 2 bases, J lost 5 bases, and 3 bases stayed unmatched. The CDR3 loop reads CASSQTGGGYGYTF. CDR3 DNA sequence: TGTGCCAGCAGCCAAACAGGGGGCGGGTATGGCTACACCTTC.

The chain joins TRBV18 to TRBJ2-3; 12 bases align to TRBD2. After removal of 6 bases from V and 3 bases from J, the junction contained 7 bases not matched to a gene. Germline assignment: CDR1 KGHSH and CDR2 LQKENI. The CDR3 is 16 amino acids. The CDR3 here is CASSVLAGGPTDTQYF. The CDR3 DNA sequence: TGTGCCAGCTCGGTTCTAGCGGGAGGGCCGACAGATACGCAGTATTTT.

The chain links TRBV15 to TRBJ2-7; 11 bases align to TRBD1. Germline-derived CDR1 and CDR2 are LNHNV and YYDKDF (reference sequence). After removal of 2 bases from V and 4 bases from J, the junction contained 10 bases not matched to a gene. This CDR3 has 17 amino acids. In DNA form, the CDR3 reads TGTGCCACCAGCAGACCTACCGGGACAGGGGGTGAATACGAGCAGTACTTC. This gives the protein CATSRPTGTGGEYEQYF.

The chain employs TRBV24-1 and TRBJ2-1, with 15 bases matching TRBD2. There are 19 residues in the CDR3. The V gene's germline CDR1 is KGHDR and CDR2 SFDVKD. V shed 2 bases and J 0 bases; nucleotides not matched to a gene: 4. The CDR3 DNA reads TGTGCCACCAGTGATTCCGGGACTAGCGGGGGGTTCTCCTACAATGAGCAGTTCTTC. Protein: CATSDSGTSGGFSYNEQFF.

This sequence joins TRBV7-3 and TRBJ1-2; the match to TRBD1 covers 9 bases. Germline V gene sequence: CDR1 SGHTA, CDR2 FQGTGA. The CDR3 spans 15 residues. V lost 6 bases and J lost 4; bases outside the gene matches: 9. CDR3 sequence: CASRLIQGAVYGYTF. The CDR3 bases are TGTGCCAGCAGACTGATACAGGGGGCTGTCTATGGCTACACCTTC.